This T cell receptor (beta chain) emerged from a study of cytomegalovirus exposure and HLA in healthy donors. The PCR contained 60 Vbeta and 13 Jbeta primers. Data came from immunoSEQ multiplex PCR; TCRdb stores just in-frame clones and leaves some out. The repertoire includes about 76,000 clones, 78% of them detected once, and around 2.6% sits in the top ten. The CDR3 has 13 amino acids. CDR1 and CDR2 from the germline V gene are MNHEY and SMNVEV (reference sequence). With V trimmed by 6 bases and J by 8 bases, 7 bases remained unmatched. The chain is built from TRBV27 and TRBJ2-4; 7 positions match TRBD1. The sample was PBMCs. The receptor was isolated from a male donor in good health and CMV-seropositive. This CDR3 reads CASSRQGVDIQYF. CDR3 DNA sequence: TGTGCCAGCAGCCGACAGGGTGTCGACATTCAGTACTTC.